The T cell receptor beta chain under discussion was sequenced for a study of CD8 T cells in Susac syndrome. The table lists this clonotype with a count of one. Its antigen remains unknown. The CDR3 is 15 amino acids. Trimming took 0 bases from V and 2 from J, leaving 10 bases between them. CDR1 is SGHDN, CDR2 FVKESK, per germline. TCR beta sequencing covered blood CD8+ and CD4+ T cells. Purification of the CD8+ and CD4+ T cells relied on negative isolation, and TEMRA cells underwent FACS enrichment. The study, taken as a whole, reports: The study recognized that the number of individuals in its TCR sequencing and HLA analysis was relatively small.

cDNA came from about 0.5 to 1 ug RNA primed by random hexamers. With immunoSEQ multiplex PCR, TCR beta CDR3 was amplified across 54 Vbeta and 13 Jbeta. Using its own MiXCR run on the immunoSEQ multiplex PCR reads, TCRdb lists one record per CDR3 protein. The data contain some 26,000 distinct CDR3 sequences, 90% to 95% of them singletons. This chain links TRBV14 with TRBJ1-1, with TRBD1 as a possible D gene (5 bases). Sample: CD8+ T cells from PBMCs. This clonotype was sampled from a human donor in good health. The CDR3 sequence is CASSQEGRVNTEAFF. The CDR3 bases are TGTGCCAGCAGCCAAGAGGGCAGGGTTAACACTGAAGCTTTCTTT.